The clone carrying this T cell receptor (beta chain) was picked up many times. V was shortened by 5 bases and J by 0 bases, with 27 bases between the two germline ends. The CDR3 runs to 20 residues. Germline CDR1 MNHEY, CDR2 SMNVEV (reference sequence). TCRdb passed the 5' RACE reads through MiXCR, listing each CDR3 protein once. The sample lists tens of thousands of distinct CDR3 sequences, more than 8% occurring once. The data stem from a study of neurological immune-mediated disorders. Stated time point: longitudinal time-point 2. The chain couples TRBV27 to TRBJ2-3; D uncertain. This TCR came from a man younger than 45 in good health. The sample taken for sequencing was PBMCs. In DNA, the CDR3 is TGTGCCAGCAGTCCTAGGGCGGCGTCAGAGGAAAGGATTAGCACAGATACGCAGTATTTT. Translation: CASSPRAASEERISTDTQYF.